These T cell receptor beta chains were read from a single sample in a study of sequential checkpoint blockade in melanoma. Generated by immunoSEQ multiplex PCR, the TCRdb table keeps only in-frame clones and is missing some. The table records 30,000 to 40,000 clones, roughly four fifths of them present only once. The specimen comprised CD8+ T cells sorted from blood (inferred from file names), sampled from a patient given nivolumab and ipilimumab in sequence. The origin of the receptors is a human donor with melanoma. CDR3s leave out the opening cysteine and the closing phenylalanine or tryptophan.

>TRBV6-5|TRBJ2-1
ASSWDRGGNEQF
>TRBV7-9|TRBJ2-2
ASNPAGGQGGELF
>TRBV30|TRBJ2-7
AWSVAGGYEQY
>TRBV14|TRBJ2-7
ASSGAGPPYEQY
>TRBV9|TRBJ2-7
ASSAQGGAHEQY
>TRBV9|TRBJ2-7
ASGLGYEQY
>TRBV9|TRBJ2-7
ASSVEGQGTYEQY
>TRBV6-1|TRBJ1-1
ASSVGGTEAF
>TRBV2|TRBJ1-2
ASTLIMLGGDGYT
>TRBV9|TRBJ2-7
ASSVGSPLAGAYEQY
>TRBV11-3|TRBJ2-1
ASSLVAVTYNEQF
>TRBV6-1|TRBJ1-1
ASRTGGGTEAF
>TRBV5-1|NA
ASSLVGSPWYEQY
>TRBV9|TRBJ2-7
ASSDAGGGEQY
>TRBV28|TRBJ2-7
ASDSGTSYEQY
>TRBV19|TRBJ2-1
ASSIDNGRAYNEQF
>TRBV7-9|TRBJ2-2
ASIIQDREGTGELF
>TRBV19|TRBJ2-3
ASSIWGADTQY
>TRBV7-8|TRBJ1-4
ASSLVGGGGNEKLF
>TRBV7-8|TRBJ2-1
ASSLGGSGAYNEQF
>TRBV9|TRBJ2-5
ASSDPIRTSGGENQETQY
>TRBV19|TRBJ2-2
ASSPYTGELF
>TRBV5-1|TRBJ2-7
ASSGLSYEQY
>TRBV6-6|TRBJ1-6
ASSPDRGPNSPLH
>TRBV7-9|TRBJ2-7
ASSPGQGGEQY
>TRBV30|TRBJ1-2
AWNHQGMGGYT
>TRBV11-2|TRBJ1-1
ASRYHGTANTEAF
>TRBV2|TRBJ2-6
ASSSDSFEASGANVLT
>TRBV7-3|TRBJ2-7
ASSFDRGPYEQY
>TRBV5-8|TRBJ2-7
ASSLQGNEQY
>TRBV28|TRBJ2-7
ASRTGGPYEQY
>TRBV7-9|TRBJ1-3
ASSRTGPSRRTIY
>TRBV19|TRBJ2-3
ASREGGTDTQY
>TRBV19|TRBJ1-2
ASRSGGYT
>TRBV7-9|TRBJ2-7
ASSTYSGGARVEQY
>TRBV4-1|TRBJ2-7
ASSLSGGHDEQY
>TRBV4-1|TRBJ1-1
ASSHTRTGQNTEAF
>TRBV4-1|TRBJ2-5
ASSHLQGLETQY
>TRBV7-9|TRBJ2-1
ASSSTSGGAFEQF
>TRBV7-2|TRBJ2-7
ASTGFERGGESYEQY
>TRBV7-9|TRBJ1-1
ASSHPDRGAEAAF
>TRBV9|TRBJ2-2
ASSLVPGTANTGELF
>TRBV5-6|TRBJ2-7
ASSLGRTYEQY
>TRBV6-6|TRBJ1-1
ASSLPGPTEAF
>TRBV5-1|TRBJ1-1
ASSITPSGTEAF
>TRBV19|TRBJ2-2
ASSSMWGRANTGELF
>TRBV7-8|TRBJ1-2
ASRASGTGVAYGYT